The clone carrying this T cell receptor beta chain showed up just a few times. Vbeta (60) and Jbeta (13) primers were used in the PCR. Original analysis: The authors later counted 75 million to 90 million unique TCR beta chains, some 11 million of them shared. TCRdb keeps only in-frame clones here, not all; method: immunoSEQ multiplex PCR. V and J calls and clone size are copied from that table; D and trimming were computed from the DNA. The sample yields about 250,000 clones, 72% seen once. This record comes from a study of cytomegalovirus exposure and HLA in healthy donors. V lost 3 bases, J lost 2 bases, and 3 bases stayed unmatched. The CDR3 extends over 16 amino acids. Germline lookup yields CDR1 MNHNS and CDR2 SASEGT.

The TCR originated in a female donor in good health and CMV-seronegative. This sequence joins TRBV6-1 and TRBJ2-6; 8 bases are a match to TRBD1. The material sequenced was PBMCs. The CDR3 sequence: CASSEGTGPGANVLTF. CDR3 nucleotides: TGTGCCAGCAGTGAGGGGACAGGACCTGGGGCCAACGTCCTGACTTTC.